Sequencing of this T cell receptor beta chain was carried out in a study of blood T cell repertoires in COVID-19. Study-level information: Acute and convalescent COVID-19 specimens originated in the United States, Italy and Spain.

V lost 6 bases and J lost 0; bases outside the gene matches: 13. CDR1 is LNHDA, CDR2 SQIVND, per germline (reference sequence). This CDR3 is 17 amino acids long. Here immunoSEQ multiplex PCR was the method, and the copy in TCRdb shows in-frame clones only, minus some. The data hold some 190,000 clones, with 75% to 85% observed a single time. Patients in Seattle were enrolled during active infection, then followed longitudinally. The sequence came from a woman between 40 and 55 years old with COVID-19, enrolled during active disease. The rearrangement uses TRBV19 and TRBJ1-2, with 7 bases fitting TRBD1. Sequencing was performed on peripheral blood. CDR3 loop: CASRITGTDLTNYGYTF. DNA for the CDR3: TGTGCCAGTAGGATCACCGGGACAGATCTTACTAACTATGGCTACACCTTC.